The next 16 T cell receptor beta chains were all read from a single sample in a study of shared clonotypes between healthy human individuals. Sequencing was performed with immunoSEQ multiplex PCR; in TCRdb, only in-frame clones are kept and a portion is missing. The sample includes over a million clones, around 98% of them seen just once. Sequenced material: naive CD4+ T cells sorted from blood. Subset reported: CD45RA+ positively selected. All receptors come from a man younger than 45 in good health.

This chain links TRBV9 with TRBJ2-1, with TRBD2 matching 8 bases. The V and J ends lost 10 bases and 2 bases, in that order; junction bases with no gene match: 8. The CDR3 covers 14 residues. Germline CDR1 is SGDLS and CDR2 is YYNGEE. The CDR3: CASGGGVTYNEQFF. In nucleotides, the CDR3 is TGTGCCTCGGGAGGGGGTGTAACCTACAATGAGCAGTTCTTC.

The rearrangement joins TRBV11-1 to TRBJ2-7, with D perhaps TRBD1 or TRBD2 (6 bases each). The CDR3 length is 14 residues. Trimming removed 5 bases at V and 5 bases at J, with 16 bases between. The V gene's germline CDR1 is SGHAT and CDR2 FQDESV (reference sequence). The CDR3 bases are TGTGCCAGCAGCCACCGGGGGCAGGGTAACGAGCAGTACTTC. It translates to CASSHRGQGNEQYF.

This chain joins TRBV9 and TRBJ2-3, with D perhaps matching TRBD2 (5 bases). This CDR3 spans 16 amino acids. Trimming took off 0 bases at V and 4 bases at J, with 15 bases between the two ends. The germline gives CDR1 SGDLS, CDR2 YYNGEE. CDR3 nucleotides: TGTGCCAGCAGCGTAGGTGTGGGAGACTTAGCAGATACGCAGTATTTT. This encodes CASSVGVGDLADTQYF. Complete variable domain (other parts from reference TRBV9 and TRBJ2-3): DSGVTQTPKHLITATGQRVTLRCSPRSGDLSVYWYQQSLDQGLQFLIQYYNGEERAKGNILERFSAQQFPDLHSELNLSSLELGDSALYFCASSVGVGDLADTQYFGPGTRLTVL.

The chain combines TRBV27 with TRBJ1-4; D ambiguous. The CDR3 totals 15 residues. Germline V lookup: CDR1 MNHEY, CDR2 SMNVEV (reference sequence). V lost 5 bases and J lost 5, with 15 bases in between. The CDR3 loop reads CASSQREGGNEKLFF. In nucleotides, the CDR3 is TGTGCCAGCAGTCAAAGGGAGGGAGGGAATGAAAAACTGTTTTTT.

This clone has only one observation. V usage is TRBV15 and J usage is TRBJ1-5, with D tentatively TRBD1 (6 bases). CDR1 is LNHNV, CDR2 YYDKDF, per germline (reference sequence). Trimming cost V 4 bases and J 1 base, with 11 bases left between them. The CDR3 runs to 15 residues. The chain's CDR3 is CATSIEQGSNQPQHF. In nucleotides, the CDR3 is TGTGCCACCAGCATTGAACAGGGAAGCAATCAGCCCCAGCATTTT.

The sample holds a few counts of this clone. The gene calls are TRBV10-3 and TRBJ1-1, with 8 positions matching TRBD1. From germline, CDR1 is ENHRY and CDR2 SYGVKD. V dropped 5 bases and J dropped 1; count of bases not matched to a gene: 3. CDR3 length: 14 residues. As DNA, the CDR3 is TGTGCCATCAGTCCCGGGACAGGGAACACTGAAGCTTTCTTT. This gives the protein CAISPGTGNTEAFF.

The chain employs TRBV2 and TRBJ2-1; possibly TRBD2 for D (5 bases). The V and J ends lost 7 bases and 2 bases respectively, with 9 bases between them. Germline lookup yields CDR1 SNHLY and CDR2 FYNNEI. This CDR3 has 13 amino acids. CDR3 amino acids: CASTAGTYNEQFF. CDR3 in DNA: TGTGCCAGCACCGCCGGGACCTACAATGAGCAGTTCTTC.

The chain recombines TRBV5-4 with TRBJ1-2; TRBD1 agrees at 8 bases. J lost 5 bases, V lost 3 bases, and 6 bases had no gene match. Germline V CDR1 and CDR2: SGHNT, YYREEE (reference sequence). The length of the CDR3 is 14 residues. The CDR3 sequence is CASSSGQGAYGYTF. The CDR3 DNA is TGTGCCAGCAGCTCCGGACAGGGCGCTTATGGCTACACCTTC. The complete variable domain, with remaining parts taken from reference TRBV5-4 and TRBJ1-2, reads ETGVTQSPTHLIKTRGQQVTLRCSSQSGHNTVSWYQQALGQGPQFIFQYYREEENGRGNFPPRFSGLQFPNYSSELNVNALELDDSALYLCASSSGQGAYGYTFGSGTRLTVV.

This clone is a singleton in its sample. V gene TRBV11-2 combines with J gene TRBJ2-2; 10 bases agree with TRBD2. V was clipped by 2 bases and J by 4 bases; unmatched bases: 4. Germline V lookup: CDR1 SGHAT, CDR2 FQNNGV. The CDR3 consists of 16 residues. The DNA of the CDR3 is TGTGCCAGCAGCTTAACTAGCGGGGTGGGCACCGGGGAGCTGTTTTTT. Translation: CASSLTSGVGTGELFF.

This chain uses TRBV5-1 with TRBJ2-5, with D tentatively TRBD2 (7 bases). Germline values: CDR1 SGHRS, CDR2 YFSETQ. The CDR3 runs to 15 residues. Trimming removed 4 bases at V and 3 bases at J, with 16 bases between. The CDR3 is CASSRGAGTKETQYF. The CDR3 DNA sequence: TGCGCCAGCAGCCGGGGGGCAGGGACCAAAGAGACCCAGTACTTC.

The rearrangement links TRBV18 to TRBJ1-2; D is undetermined. V was shortened by 0 bases and J by 8 bases, with 10 bases between the two germline ends. The CDR3 loop spans 13 amino acids. Germline V gives CDR1 KGHSH, CDR2 LQKENI. CDR3 DNA: TGTGCCAGCTCACCACCCGCCTTTGGGGGCTACACCTTC. Translated, it gives CASSPPAFGGYTF. Full variable domain (missing parts from reference TRBV18 and TRBJ1-2): NAGVMQNPRHLVRRRGQEARLRCSPMKGHSHVYWYRQLPEEGLKFMVYLQKENIIDESGMPKERFSAEFPKEGPSILRIQQVVRGDSAAYFCASSPPAFGGYTFGSGTRLTVV.

The chain has TRBV6-5 and TRBJ2-2, with D tentatively TRBD2 (6 bases). Trimming removed 10 bases from V and 6 bases from J, with 18 bases in between. CDR1 and CDR2 from the germline V gene are MNHEY and SVGAGI. The CDR3 length is 14 residues. The CDR3 sequence: CATQRASAPGELFF. DNA of the CDR3: TGTGCCACCCAGCGGGCTAGCGCCCCCGGGGAGCTGTTTTTT.

The chain uses TRBV19 and TRBJ2-3; D is tentatively TRBD1 or TRBD2 (5 bases each). CDR3 length: 12 residues. V lost 5 bases to trimming and J lost 7 bases, with 10 bases between them. Germline CDR1 reads LNHDA; CDR2 reads SQIVND (reference sequence). For the CDR3, the DNA is TGTGCCAGTAGTCAGGGAGCGCATACGCAGTATTTT. This encodes CASSQGAHTQYF.

The CDR3 sequence: CSVGFTAYEQYF. The DNA for the CDR3 is TGCAGCGTTGGTTTTACAGCCTACGAGCAGTACTTC. The gene calls are TRBV29-1 and TRBJ2-7; D gene uncertain. V dropped 4 bases and J dropped 2 bases, with 9 bases sitting between them. This CDR3 has 12 residues. In germline, CDR1 is SQVTM, CDR2 ANQGSEA.

A note on this clone: Other DNA sequences in the sample encode the same CDR3. The chain joins TRBV9 to TRBJ2-7; D may be TRBD2 (5 bases). V lost 0 bases, J lost 2 bases, and 9 bases lay in between. The CDR3 sequence is 14 residues long. The germline gives CDR1 SGDLS, CDR2 YYNGEE. CDR3 sequence (DNA): TGTGCCAGCAGCGTAGGAGCGGACCCCTACGAGCAGTACTTC. It is translated as CASSVGADPYEQYF.

The chain couples TRBV11-2 to TRBJ2-5; possibly TRBD2 for D (6 bases). Germline values: CDR1 SGHAT, CDR2 FQNNGV. The CDR3 consists of 15 residues. The V end lost 2 bases, the J end lost 1 base, and 11 bases lay between the germline ends. Here the CDR3 reads CASSLMGGPQETQYF. CDR3 DNA: TGTGCCAGCAGCTTAATGGGAGGACCCCAAGAGACCCAGTACTTC.